The sample holds one count of the clone carrying this T cell receptor beta chain. Per the original data handling: Scientists estimated how many nucleated cells there were by amplifying reference gene primers. The protocol was immunoSEQ multiplex PCR, while the TCRdb copy is restricted to in-frame clones and leaves out a portion. For V, J and clone size, that table is used; D and trimming come from the DNA. Here the sample spans about 120,000 clones, about four fifths being singletons. Per the germline V gene, CDR1 is MNHEY and CDR2 is SMNVEV (reference sequence). V lost 6 bases to trimming and J lost 6 bases; unmatched junction nucleotides: 8. This CDR3 has 14 residues. The entry originates in a study of blood T cell repertoires in COVID-19. Study context: The samples span acute and convalescent COVID-19 from the United States, Italy and Spain. PBMCs, B-cell-depleted T cells, or T cells provided the cDNA or gDNA that made up the material.

The sequence was obtained from a man in his forties with active or convalescent COVID-19. The chain combines TRBV27 with TRBJ2-5; 9 nucleotides match TRBD1. Material for sequencing was peripheral blood. Here the CDR3 DNA reads TGTGCCAGCAGGGAATTCGGACAGGGGAAGACCCAGTACTTC. Translating gives CASREFGQGKTQYF.